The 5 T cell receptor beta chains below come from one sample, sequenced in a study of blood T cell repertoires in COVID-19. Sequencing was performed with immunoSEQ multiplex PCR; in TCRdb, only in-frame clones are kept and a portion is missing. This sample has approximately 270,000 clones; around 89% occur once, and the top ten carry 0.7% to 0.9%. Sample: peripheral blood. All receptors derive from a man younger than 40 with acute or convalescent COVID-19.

CDR3 loop: CASHKITTGDTQYF. In DNA form, the CDR3 reads TGTGCCAGCCACAAAATTACTACAGGGGATACGCAGTATTTT. This chain uses TRBV28 with TRBJ2-3, with D perhaps TRBD1 (6 bases). The CDR3 is made up of 14 amino acids. The germline V gene has CDR1 MDHEN and CDR2 SYDVKM. V was clipped by 8 bases and J by 6 bases, with 18 bases between them. The full variable domain, with the rest looked up from reference TRBV28 and TRBJ2-3, is DVKVTQSSRYLVKRTGEKVFLECVQDMDHENMFWYRQDPGLGLRLIYFSYDVKMKEKGDIPEGYSVSREKKERFSLILESASTNQTSMYLCASHKITTGDTQYFGPGTRLTVL.

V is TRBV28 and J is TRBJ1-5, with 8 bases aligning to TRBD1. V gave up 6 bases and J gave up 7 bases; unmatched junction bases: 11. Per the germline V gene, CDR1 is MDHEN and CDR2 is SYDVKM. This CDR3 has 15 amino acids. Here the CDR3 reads CASRLQGEGEQPQHF. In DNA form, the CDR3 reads TGTGCCAGCAGACTACAGGGGGAAGGGGAACAGCCCCAGCATTTT.

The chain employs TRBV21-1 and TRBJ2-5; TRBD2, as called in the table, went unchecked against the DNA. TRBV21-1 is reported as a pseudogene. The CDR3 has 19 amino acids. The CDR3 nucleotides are TGTGCCAGCAGACCCTCTTTGATGCCAACTAGCGGAGCTCTAGAGACCCAGTACTTC. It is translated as CASRPSLMPTSGALETQYF.

This CDR3 reads CASSFSLRGSNQPQHF. CDR3 DNA: TGTGCCAGCAGTTTCTCTCTCCGGGGTAGCAATCAGCCCCAGCATTTT. This chain uses TRBV28 with TRBJ1-5, with no clear D. Germline V gives CDR1 MDHEN, CDR2 SYDVKM. V dropped 3 bases and J dropped 0 bases, with 12 bases sitting between them. This CDR3 has 16 amino acids.

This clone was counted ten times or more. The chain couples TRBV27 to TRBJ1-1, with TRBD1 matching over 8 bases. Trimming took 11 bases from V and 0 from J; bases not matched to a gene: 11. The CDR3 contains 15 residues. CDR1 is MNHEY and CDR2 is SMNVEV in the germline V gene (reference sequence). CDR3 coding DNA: TGTGCCTCAACAGCCAGGGGGCTAGTGAACACTGAAGCTTTCTTT. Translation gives CASTARGLVNTEAFF.